Following are 24 T cell receptor beta chains from one sample sequenced in a study of blood T cell repertoires in COVID-19. Profiling relied on immunoSEQ multiplex PCR, and the TCRdb table lists in-frame clones only, not all of them. The sample consists of roughly 31,000 clones, approximately 92% of them appearing once. Sample: peripheral blood. Source of these receptors: a man in his sixties with acute or convalescent COVID-19.

J is TRBJ1-2 and V is TRBV29-1; D possibly corresponds to TRBD1 (5 bases). The CDR3 runs to 11 residues. Germline V lookup: CDR1 SQVTM, CDR2 ANQGSEA. The germline V and J ends were trimmed by 4 bases and 4 bases, with 7 bases remaining between them. DNA of the CDR3: TGCAGCGTTGGGACACTCTATGGCTACACCTTC. This sequence encodes CSVGTLYGYTF.

The chain carries TRBV5-1 and TRBJ1-1, with 7 bases that match TRBD1. V gave up 3 bases and J gave up 8 bases; unmatched junction bases: 13. CDR1 SGHRS and CDR2 YFSETQ come from the germline V gene. The CDR3 contains 15 residues. CDR3: CASSSGGSERGEAFF. The CDR3, as DNA: TGCGCCAGCAGCTCAGGGGGTTCCGAACGGGGCGAAGCTTTCTTT.

This chain uses TRBV6-5 with TRBJ1-2; D remains ambiguous. Germline CDR1 MNHEY, CDR2 SVGAGI. CDR3 length: 12 amino acids. Trimming removed 8 bases at V and 3 bases at J, with 10 bases between. The chain's CDR3 is CASLRVYYGYTF. For the CDR3, the DNA is TGTGCCAGCCTCCGTGTATACTATGGCTACACCTTC.

The J gene is TRBJ2-1, the V gene TRBV7-2, with TRBD2 matching 10 bases. Germline CDR1 is SGHTA and CDR2 is FQGNSA. The V segment lost 5 bases and the J segment 8 bases; nucleotides outside the gene matches: 9. CDR3 length: 15 amino acids. As DNA, the CDR3 is TGTGCCAGCAGCCTCCAAGCGGGGGGGCCAGATGAGCAGTTCTTC. Translation gives CASSLQAGGPDEQFF. Combining the CDR3 with reference TRBV7-2 and TRBJ2-1 gives the whole variable domain GAGVSQSPSNKVTEKGKDVELRCDPISGHTALYWYRQSLGQGLEFLIYFQGNSAPDKSGLPSDRFSAERTGGSVSTLTIQRTQQEDSAVYLCASSLQAGGPDEQFFGPGTRLTVL.

The rearrangement joins TRBV27 to TRBJ1-1; 7 bases map to TRBD1. Trimming took 6 bases from V and 0 from J; bases not matched to a gene: 10. This CDR3 region has 16 residues. Germline V CDR1 and CDR2: MNHEY, SMNVEV (reference sequence). CDR3 bases: TGTGCCAGCAGAGACAGGGCCCTGGGGCTGAACACTGAAGCTTTCTTT. It encodes CASRDRALGLNTEAFF.

DNA of the CDR3: TGTGCCAGCTCACTCGGGACTAGCGGGCTCACACACACAGATACGCAGTATTTT. Amino acid sequence: CASSLGTSGLTHTDTQYF. The V gene is TRBV18, the J gene TRBJ2-3, with 12 bases matching TRBD2. This CDR3 is 18 amino acids long. Germline V lookup: CDR1 KGHSH, CDR2 LQKENI. The V gene end was trimmed by 4 bases and the J gene end by 2 bases; junction bases not matched to a gene: 10.

The chain uses TRBV27 and TRBJ1-6; 10 nucleotides line up with TRBD1. Losses at the gene ends were 3 bases for V and 10 bases for J; bases not matched to a gene: 9. This CDR3 region has 16 residues. The germline V gene encodes CDR1 MNHEY and CDR2 SMNVEV (reference sequence). The CDR3 nucleotides are TGTGCCAGCAGTTTTAGTAGGTCGGGACAGGGGTCACCCCTCCACTTT. Its protein is CASSFSRSGQGSPLHF.

The chain uses TRBV9 and TRBJ2-1; TRBD2 agrees at 12 bases. The CDR3 runs to 16 residues. Germline CDR1 and CDR2: SGDLS and YYNGEE. The J segment lost 1 base and the V segment lost 6 bases, leaving 5 bases of the junction unmatched. CDR3 protein: CASTLAGGASYNEQFF. The DNA of the CDR3 is TGTGCCAGCACCCTAGCGGGAGGGGCTTCCTACAATGAGCAGTTCTTC.

The V and J genes are TRBV14 and TRBJ2-6; D perhaps matches TRBD2 (5 bases). CDR3 length equals 16 residues. The germline V gene has CDR1 SGHDN and CDR2 FVKESK. Trimming cost V 10 bases and J 0 bases, with 16 bases left between them. The CDR3 region has the DNA TGTGCCACCCATAGGACTTCCTACTCTGGGGCCAACGTCCTGACTTTC. This translates into CATHRTSYSGANVLTF. The full variable domain, its missing parts supplied by reference TRBV14 and TRBJ2-6, is EAGVTQFPSHSVIEKGQTVTLRCDPISGHDNLYWYRRVMGKEIKFLLHFVKESKQDESGMPNNRFLAERTGGTYSTLKVQPAELEDSGVYFCATHRTSYSGANVLTFGAGSRLTVL.

V usage is TRBV21-1 and J usage is TRBJ2-1; the table gives TRBD2 as D, unverified against the DNA. TRBV21-1 is an annotated pseudogene. CDR3 length: 16 residues. CDR3 loop: CASSPRGAGIGNEQFF. Here the CDR3 DNA reads TGTGCCAGCAGCCCTCGTGGAGCGGGAATCGGCAATGAGCAGTTCTTC.

This chain links TRBV4-1 with TRBJ1-2; D is perhaps TRBD1 (6 bases). Germline V gives CDR1 MGHRA, CDR2 YSYEKL. The CDR3 loop spans 15 amino acids. V shed 1 base and J shed 8 bases, with 17 bases lying between them. The CDR3 nucleotides are TGCGCCAGCAGCCAAGCAGACGACAGGACTAGCGGCTACACCTTC. This sequence encodes CASSQADDRTSGYTF.

The V and J genes are TRBV6-4 and TRBJ1-2; 11 bases match TRBD1. The length of the CDR3 is 15 residues. Trimming took 2 bases from V and 5 from J; bases not matched to a gene: 4. Looked up from germline, CDR1 is MRHNA and CDR2 is SNTAGT. CDR3 sequence (DNA): TGTGCCAGCAGTGACGGACAGGGGGCTCAGTATGGCTACACCTTC. Protein: CASSDGQGAQYGYTF.

This clone was observed a single time. This sequence joins TRBV19 and TRBJ1-2; 9 bases map to TRBD1. Per the germline V gene, CDR1 is LNHDA and CDR2 is SQIVND (reference sequence). The CDR3 length is 13 residues. J lost 8 bases, V lost 5 bases, and 6 bases had no gene match. The CDR3 region is CASSPGTGLGYTF. CDR3 DNA sequence: TGTGCCAGTAGTCCCGGGACAGGGCTGGGCTACACCTTC. The entire variable domain, with the rest obtained from reference TRBV19 and TRBJ1-2, is as follows: DGGITQSPKYLFRKEGQNVTLSCEQNLNHDAMYWYRQDPGQGLRLIYYSQIVNDFQKGDIAEGYSVSREKKESFPLTVTSAQKNPTAFYLCASSPGTGLGYTFGSGTRLTVV.

This clone was seen only a few times. This rearrangement joins TRBV27 to TRBJ2-7, with D perhaps matching TRBD1 (5 bases). V lost 1 base and J lost 2, with 9 bases in between. This CDR3 has 14 residues. Germline assignment: CDR1 MNHEY and CDR2 SMNVEV (reference sequence). CDR3 coding DNA: TGTGCCAGCAGTTTATACTACAGGCCCTACGAGCAGTACTTC. Translated, it gives CASSLYYRPYEQYF.

This clone was picked up one time. This chain connects TRBV5-1 to TRBJ2-3, with 11 nucleotides matching TRBD2. Germline V gene data show CDR1 as SGHRS and CDR2 as YFSETQ. This CDR3 region has 17 residues. Germline trimming cut 0 bases from V and 1 base from J; bases unmatched to any gene: 4. The CDR3 DNA is TGCGCCAGCAGCTTGGTGTTAGCGGGGGGGCGCACAGATACGCAGTATTTT. Protein: CASSLVLAGGRTDTQYF. The full variable domain, completed using reference TRBV5-1 and TRBJ2-3, is KAGVTQTPRYLIKTRGQQVTLSCSPISGHRSVSWYQQTPGQGLQFLFEYFSETQRNKGNFPGRFSGRQFSNSRSEMNVSTLELGDSALYLCASSLVLAGGRTDTQYFGPGTRLTVL.

The chain couples TRBV6-6 to TRBJ2-7; 11 nucleotides match TRBD2. Germline CDR1 and CDR2: MNHNY and SVGAGI (reference sequence). V shed 2 bases, J shed 0 bases, and the junction held 3 bases outside the gene matches. The CDR3 is 16 amino acids. The CDR3 DNA reads TGTGCCAGCAGTTACCTAGCGGGGGGCTTCTCCTACGAGCAGTACTTC. Translated, it gives CASSYLAGGFSYEQYF.

The V and J genes are TRBV6-5 and TRBJ1-2, with D perhaps matching TRBD1 (6 bases). Germline V lookup: CDR1 MNHEY, CDR2 SVGAGI. This CDR3 has 16 amino acids. Trimming shortened V by 2 bases and J by 5 bases, and 18 bases separated the two germline ends. This CDR3 reads CASSYISAGGTYGYTF. As DNA, the CDR3 is TGTGCCAGCAGTTACATATCCGCGGGGGGGACATATGGCTACACCTTC.

The chain carries TRBV4-1 and TRBJ1-2, with 7 nucleotides matching TRBD1. The CDR3 consists of 15 residues. Germline loops: CDR1 MGHRA, CDR2 YSYEKL. The trim removed 0 bases at V and 5 bases at J, leaving 6 bases unmatched. This CDR3 reads CASSQEDRTVYGYTF. The DNA for the CDR3 is TGCGCCAGCAGCCAAGAGGACAGGACGGTGTATGGCTACACCTTC.

This chain uses TRBV19 with TRBJ2-7; 8 nucleotides match TRBD1. The CDR3 contains 13 residues. V was clipped by 3 bases and J by 7 bases; unmatched bases: 5. Germline V gives CDR1 LNHDA, CDR2 SQIVND (reference sequence). CDR3 nucleotides: TGTGCCAGTAGTATCCAGGGGGCCGCGGAGCAGTACTTC. It is translated as CASSIQGAAEQYF.

The chain links TRBV11-3 to TRBJ2-1, with TRBD1 as a possible D gene (6 bases). The CDR3 has 15 residues. V was pared by 1 base and J by 6 bases, with 13 bases between. Germline V gene sequence: CDR1 SGHNT, CDR2 YENEEA. The CDR3 bases are TGTGCCAGCAGCTTAGGCAGGGGCAGGCTCAATGAGCAGTTCTTC. It is translated as CASSLGRGRLNEQFF.

This clone showed up just once. This rearrangement joins TRBV10-3 to TRBJ2-6; D is possibly TRBD1 (6 bases). Trimming pared 4 bases from V and 0 bases from J, leaving 13 bases between. The CDR3 totals 17 residues. Per the germline V gene, CDR1 is ENHRY and CDR2 is SYGVKD. The CDR3 bases are TGTGCCATCAGTGGTGCAGGGGCCTACTCTGGGGCCAACGTCCTGACTTTC. It yields the protein CAISGAGAYSGANVLTF.

V usage is TRBV7-3 and J usage is TRBJ2-1; TRBD2 matches 12 bases. Per germline, CDR1 SGHTA and CDR2 FQGTGA. Trimming took 5 bases from V and 9 from J; bases not matched to a gene: 14. This CDR3 region has 17 residues. The CDR3 region has the DNA TGTGCCAGCAGCCCCCGCCCGACTAGCGGGAGTGCGAGTGAGCAGTTCTTC. Its translation is CASSPRPTSGSASEQFF.

This clone appeared once. The chain couples TRBV19 to TRBJ2-3; possibly TRBD2 for D (6 bases). Per the germline V gene, CDR1 is LNHDA and CDR2 is SQIVND (reference sequence). This CDR3 region has 13 residues. V was cut by 3 bases and J by 5 bases, with 9 bases left in between. CDR3 in amino acids: CASSMRGGDTQYF. CDR3 coding DNA: TGTGCCAGTAGTATGCGGGGAGGAGATACGCAGTATTTT.

This rearrangement joins TRBV15 to TRBJ2-7; D is perhaps TRBD2 (6 bases). The CDR3 has 11 amino acids. V was pared by 8 bases and J by 6 bases, with 11 bases between. CDR1 is LNHNV, CDR2 YYDKDF, per germline (reference sequence). CDR3 coding DNA: TGTGCCACCCGGGGGTTATCCGAGCAGTACTTC. Translated: CATRGLSEQYF.